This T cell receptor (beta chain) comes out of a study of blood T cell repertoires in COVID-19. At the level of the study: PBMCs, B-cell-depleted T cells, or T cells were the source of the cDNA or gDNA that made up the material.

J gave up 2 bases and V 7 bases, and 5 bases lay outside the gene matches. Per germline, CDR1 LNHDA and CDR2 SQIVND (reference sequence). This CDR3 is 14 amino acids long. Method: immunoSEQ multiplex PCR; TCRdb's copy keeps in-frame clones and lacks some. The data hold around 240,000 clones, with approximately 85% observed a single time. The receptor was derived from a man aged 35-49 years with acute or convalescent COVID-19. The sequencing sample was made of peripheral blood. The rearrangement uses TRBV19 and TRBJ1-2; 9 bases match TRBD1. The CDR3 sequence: CASTSTGGNYGYTF. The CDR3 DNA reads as TGTGCCAGTACCTCGACAGGGGGGAACTATGGCTACACCTTC.